This record concerns one T cell receptor beta chain sequence. The protocol was immunoSEQ multiplex PCR, while the TCRdb copy is restricted to in-frame clones and leaves out a portion. Of approximately 130,000 clones in the sample, roughly 89% are singletons; the top ten hold about 1.1%. The sample originates from a study of T cell responses to AZD1222 COVID-19 vaccine. V dropped 4 bases and J dropped 2 bases, with 15 bases sitting between them. The CDR3 loop spans 16 amino acids. CDR1 and CDR2 from the germline V gene are MGHRA and YSYEKL. The material was peripheral blood, obtained 28 days after the second AZD1222 dose. The rearrangement uses TRBV4-1 and TRBJ1-5; possible D gene TRBD1, 6 bases. The sequence derives from an adult who received the AZD1222 COVID-19 vaccine. CDR3: CASSPGHPNGNQPQHF. The CDR3 region has the DNA TGCGCCAGCAGCCCGGGACACCCTAATGGCAATCAGCCCCAGCATTTT.